This TCR beta chain was obtained from a study of shared clonotypes between healthy human individuals. Study summary: Each donor had three CD4 naive, three CD4 memory, two CD8 naive and one CD8 memory plate.

The authors divided CD4+ cells into CD45RA+ naive and CD45RA-negative memory subsets. Authors' data handling: Filtering of immunoSEQ junctional sequences could not match full-length read filtering. TCRdb's copy holds only in-frame clones and misses some; the assay was immunoSEQ multiplex PCR. V, J and clone size reflect that table, while D and trimming were determined from the DNA. The sample lists under 850,000 clones, over 60% occurring once. Germline V gene lookup returns CDR1 LNHDA and CDR2 SQIVND (reference sequence). The CDR3 consists of 15 residues. The ends were cut back, 4 bases at V and 1 base at J, with 12 bases in the middle.

Sequencing was performed on memory CD4+ T cells sorted from blood. Subset specified: CD45RA-negative fraction. The source of this sequence is a woman in her twenties or thirties in good health. The V call is TRBV19, the J call TRBJ2-3, with D perhaps given as TRBD1 or TRBD2 (5 bases each). The CDR3 nucleotides read TGTGCCAGTAGTAGAGGGCCCAGGGGCACAGATACGCAGTATTTT. Translation: CASSRGPRGTDTQYF. Together with reference TRBV19 and TRBJ2-3, the CDR3 gives the full variable domain: DGGITQSPKYLFRKEGQNVTLSCEQNLNHDAMYWYRQDPGQGLRLIYYSQIVNDFQKGDIAEGYSVSREKKESFPLTVTSAQKNPTAFYLCASSRGPRGTDTQYFGPGTRLTVL.